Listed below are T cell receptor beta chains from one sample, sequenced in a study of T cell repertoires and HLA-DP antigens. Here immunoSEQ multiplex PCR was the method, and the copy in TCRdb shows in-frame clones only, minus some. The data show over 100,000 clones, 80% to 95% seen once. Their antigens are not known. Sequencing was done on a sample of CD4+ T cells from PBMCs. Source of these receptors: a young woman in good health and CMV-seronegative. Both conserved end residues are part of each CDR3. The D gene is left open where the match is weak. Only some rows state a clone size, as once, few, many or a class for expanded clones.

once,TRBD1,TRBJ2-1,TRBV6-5,CASRATGLFYNEQFF,TGTGCCAGCAGGGCGACAGGGCTCTTCTACAATGAGCAGTTCTTC
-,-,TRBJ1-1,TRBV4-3,CASSQGEGSLNTEAFF,TGCGCCAGCAGCCAAGGTGAGGGATCGCTTAACACTGAAGCTTTCTTT
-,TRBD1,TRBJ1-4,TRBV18,CASSPQGGIREKLFF,TGTGCCAGCTCACCCCAGGGGGGAATCAGAGAAAAACTGTTTTTT
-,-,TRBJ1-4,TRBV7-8,CASSLGLQGRGTEKLFF,TGTGCCAGCAGCTTAGGACTACAGGGTCGGGGGACTGAAAAACTGTTTTTT
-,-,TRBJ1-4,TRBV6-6,CASSFPPGTNEKLFF,TGTGCCAGCAGTTTCCCCCCAGGGACTAATGAAAAACTGTTTTTT
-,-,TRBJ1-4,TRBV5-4,CASSLDTAATGKLFF,TGTGCCAGCAGCTTGGATACAGCAGCCACGGGGAAACTGTTTTTT
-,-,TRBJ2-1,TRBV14,CASSQDGRGSYNEQFF,TGTGCCAGCAGCCAAGATGGCCGGGGCTCCTACAATGAGCAGTTCTTC
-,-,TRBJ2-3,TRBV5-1,CASSSRGFVDTQYF,TGCGCCAGCAGCTCCCGGGGGTTCGTAGATACGCAGTATTTT
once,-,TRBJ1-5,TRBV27,CASSPLRHLNQPQHF,TGTGCCAGCAGTCCACTAAGACACCTTAATCAGCCCCAGCATTTT
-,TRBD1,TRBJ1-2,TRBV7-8,CASSPRTGNGYTF,TGTGCCAGCAGCCCGCGGACAGGGAACGGCTACACCTTC
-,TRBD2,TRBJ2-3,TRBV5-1,CASSSAGGTDMQYF,TGCGCCAGCAGCTCGGCGGGAGGTACAGATATGCAGTATTTT
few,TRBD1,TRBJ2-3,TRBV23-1,CASSQRQGSSTDTQYF,TGCGCCAGCAGTCAACGACAGGGATCTAGCACAGATACGCAGTATTTT
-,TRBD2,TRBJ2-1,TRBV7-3,CASSYRTSGLNEQFF,TGTGCCAGCAGCTACCGGACTAGCGGTCTCAATGAGCAGTTCTTC
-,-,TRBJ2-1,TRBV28,CASSLAGSEQFF,TGTGCCAGCAGTTTGGCCGGGAGTGAGCAGTTCTTC
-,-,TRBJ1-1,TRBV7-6,CASSLAGMNTEAFF,TGTGCCAGCAGCTTAGCAGGTATGAACACTGAAGCTTTCTTT
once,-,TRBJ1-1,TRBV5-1,CASSLRTVNTEAFF,TGCGCCAGCAGCTTGCGGACAGTAAACACTGAAGCTTTCTTT
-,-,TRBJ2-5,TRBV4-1,CASSQQSPGAGETQYF,TGCGCCAGCAGCCAACAATCGCCAGGGGCGGGGGAGACCCAGTACTTC
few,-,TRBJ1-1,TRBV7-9,CASSLDQVPEAFF,TGTGCCAGCAGCTTAGACCAGGTCCCAGAAGCTTTCTTT
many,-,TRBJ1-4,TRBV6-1,CASRRTMTGGEKLFF,TGTGCCAGCCGCCGAACCATGACAGGAGGTGAAAAACTGTTTTTT
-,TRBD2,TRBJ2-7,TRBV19,CASSTRGGRYEQYF,TGTGCCAGTAGTACCCGGGGAGGGAGGTACGAGCAGTACTTC
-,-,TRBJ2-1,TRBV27,CASSRLPYNEQFF,TGTGCCAGCAGTCGACTACCTTACAATGAGCAGTTCTTC
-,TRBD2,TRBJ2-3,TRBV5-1,CASSSRTSGATDTQYF,TGCGCCAGCAGCTCAAGGACTAGCGGGGCTACAGATACGCAGTATTTT
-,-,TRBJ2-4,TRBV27,CANALAKNIQYF,TGTGCCAACGCATTAGCCAAAAACATTCAGTACTTC
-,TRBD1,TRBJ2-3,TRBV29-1,CSLRTGATDTQYF,TGCAGCCTCAGGACAGGGGCCACAGATACGCAGTATTTT
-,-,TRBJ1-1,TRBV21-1,CASSKRGARATEAFF,TGTGCCAGCAGCAAAAGGGGGGCCAGGGCCACTGAAGCTTTCTTT
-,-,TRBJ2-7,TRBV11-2,CASSLANRGGGYEQYF,TGTGCCAGCAGCTTAGCAAACAGGGGGGGCGGCTACGAGCAGTACTTC
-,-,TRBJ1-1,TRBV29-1,CSVSDSNTEAFF,TGCAGCGTATCGGACAGCAACACTGAAGCTTTCTTT
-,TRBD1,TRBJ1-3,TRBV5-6,CASSRTGNTIYF,TGTGCCAGCAGCCGGACAGGGAACACCATATATTTT
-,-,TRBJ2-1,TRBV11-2,CASSLTLGAGATQFF,TGTGCCAGCAGCTTAACTCTCGGCGCGGGCGCCACGCAGTTCTTC
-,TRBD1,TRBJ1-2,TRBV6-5,CASLPLDRGPKGYTF,TGTGCCAGCCTTCCCTTAGACAGGGGGCCGAAAGGCTACACCTTC
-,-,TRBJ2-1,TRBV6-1,CASEGGGSYNEQFF,TGTGCCAGCGAGGGGGGGGGCTCCTACAATGAGCAGTTCTTC
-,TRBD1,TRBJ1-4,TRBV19,CASSLRQGANEKLFF,TGTGCCAGTAGTCTGCGACAGGGGGCTAATGAAAAACTGTTTTTT
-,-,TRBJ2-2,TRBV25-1,CASSGLTAPNTGELFF,TGTGCCAGCAGTGGACTAACGGCGCCGAACACCGGGGAGCTGTTTTTT
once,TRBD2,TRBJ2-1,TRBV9,CASSVWTSGYNEQFF,TGTGCCAGCAGCGTATGGACTAGCGGTTACAATGAGCAGTTCTTC
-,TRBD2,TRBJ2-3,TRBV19,CASRTSGGTSTDTQYF,TGTGCCAGTAGGACTAGCGGGGGGACTAGCACAGATACGCAGTATTTT
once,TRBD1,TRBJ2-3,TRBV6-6,CAGTADKTDTQYF,TGTGCCGGGACAGCGGACAAAACAGATACGCAGTATTTT
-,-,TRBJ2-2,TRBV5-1,CASSQRDMNTGELFF,TGCGCCAGCAGCCAGCGGGACATGAACACCGGGGAGCTGTTTTTT
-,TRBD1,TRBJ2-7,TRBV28,CASSVRQGNYEQYF,TGTGCCAGCAGTGTTAGACAGGGAAACTACGAGCAGTACTTC
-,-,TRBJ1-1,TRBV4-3,CASSQGRLNTEAFF,TGCGCCAGCAGCCAAGGACGGCTGAACACTGAAGCTTTCTTT
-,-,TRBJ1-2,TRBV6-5,CASSLGGEALYGYTF,TGTGCCAGCAGTCTAGGAGGGGAGGCGCTATATGGCTACACCTTC
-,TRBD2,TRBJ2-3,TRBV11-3,CASSLRSSGTGDTDTQYF,TGTGCCAGCAGCTTAAGGTCTAGCGGTACCGGAGACACAGATACGCAGTATTTT
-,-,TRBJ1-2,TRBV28,CASSLSSGLGTF,TGTGCCAGCAGTTTATCTTCGGGTTTGGGCACCTTC
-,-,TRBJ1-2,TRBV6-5,CASSRDTANYGYTF,TGTGCCAGCAGTCGGGACACAGCTAACTATGGCTACACCTTC
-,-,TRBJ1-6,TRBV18,CASSPEQFPPLHF,TGTGCCAGTTCACCGGAACAATTTCCACCCCTCCACTTT
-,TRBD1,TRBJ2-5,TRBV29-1,CSVEDLPGGLETQYF,TGCAGCGTTGAAGATCTTCCAGGGGGCTTGGAGACCCAGTACTTC
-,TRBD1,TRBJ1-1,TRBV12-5,CASGLGQGSTEAFF,TGTGCTAGTGGCCTGGGACAGGGAAGCACTGAAGCTTTCTTT
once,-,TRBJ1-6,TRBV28,CASSLVRVHSPLHF,TGTGCCAGCAGTTTAGTAAGGGTTCATTCACCCCTCCACTTT
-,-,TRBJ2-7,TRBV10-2,CASMRSGAREQYF,TGCGCCAGCATGCGTTCGGGGGCTCGCGAGCAGTACTTC